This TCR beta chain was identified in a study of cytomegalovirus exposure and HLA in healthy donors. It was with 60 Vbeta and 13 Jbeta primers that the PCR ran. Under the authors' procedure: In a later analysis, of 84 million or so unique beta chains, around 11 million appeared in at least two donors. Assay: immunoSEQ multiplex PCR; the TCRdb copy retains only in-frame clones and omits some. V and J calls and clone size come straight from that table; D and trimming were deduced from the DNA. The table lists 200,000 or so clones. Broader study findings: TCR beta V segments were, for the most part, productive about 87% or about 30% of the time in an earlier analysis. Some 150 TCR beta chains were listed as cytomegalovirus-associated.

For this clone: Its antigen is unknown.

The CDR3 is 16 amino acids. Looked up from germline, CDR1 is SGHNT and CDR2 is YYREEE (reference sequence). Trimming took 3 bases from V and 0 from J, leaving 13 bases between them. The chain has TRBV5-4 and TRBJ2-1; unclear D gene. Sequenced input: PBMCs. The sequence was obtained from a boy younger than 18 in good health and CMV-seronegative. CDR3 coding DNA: TGTGCCAGCAGCTCGTCGAACCTAAGCTCCTACAATGAGCAGTTCTTC. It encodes CASSSSNLSSYNEQFF.